The 23 T cell receptor beta chains reported below all come from one sample, sequenced in a study of T cell responses to AZD1222 COVID-19 vaccine. Method: immunoSEQ multiplex PCR; TCRdb's copy keeps in-frame clones and lacks some. The top ten clones hold roughly 1.5% of a sample with under 140,000 clones, roughly nine tenths of them seen once. Sample: peripheral blood, taken on day 0 of AZD1222 vaccination. These receptors were collected from an adult in good health.

The V and J genes are TRBV7-2 and TRBJ2-5; D might be TRBD2 (6 bases). CDR3 size: 14 residues. V lost 2 bases and J 4 bases, leaving 11 bases between the germline ends. Germline loops: CDR1 SGHTA, CDR2 FQGNSA. DNA of the CDR3: TGTGCCAGCAGCTTATCGAGACTAGGAGAGACCCAGTACTTC. Its translation: CASSLSRLGETQYF.

The chain carries TRBV2 and TRBJ1-1; the match to TRBD1 covers 8 bases. There are 13 residues in the CDR3. The trim removed 5 bases at V and 5 bases at J, leaving 4 bases unmatched. CDR1 and CDR2 from the germline V gene are SNHLY and FYNNEI. CDR3 coding DNA: TGTGCCAGCAGTCTAACAGGGGGAACTGAAGCTTTCTTT. Its protein is CASSLTGGTEAFF.

The rearrangement uses TRBV30 and TRBJ2-3; 11 positions match TRBD2. The CDR3 sequence is 19 residues long. The V gene's germline CDR1 is GTSNPN and CDR2 SVGIG (reference sequence). The V segment lost 0 bases and the J segment 0 bases; nucleotides outside the gene matches: 11. The CDR3 DNA is TGTGCCTGGAGTGTAACCCTAGCGGGGGGCACCACTAGCACAGATACGCAGTATTTT. The encoded protein is CAWSVTLAGGTTSTDTQYF.

In its sample, this clone was seen once. V is TRBV19 and J is TRBJ2-5; 11 nucleotides align to TRBD2. J was trimmed by 2 bases and V by 10 bases; bases with no gene match: 6. CDR1 is LNHDA, CDR2 SQIVND, per germline (reference sequence). The CDR3 extends over 14 amino acids. CDR3: CATARTSGQETQYF. The CDR3 DNA reads as TGTGCCACGGCCCGGACTAGCGGGCAAGAGACCCAGTACTTC.

This chain connects TRBV2 to TRBJ1-4; D is possibly TRBD1 (5 bases). The length of the CDR3 is 16 residues. Trimming left V 3 bases short and J 4 bases short, with 15 bases between. CDR1 is SNHLY and CDR2 is FYNNEI in the germline V gene. The CDR3 DNA is TGTGCCAGCAGTGACCAGCCGGGGGGACTTAATGAAAAACTGTTTTTT. Translated: CASSDQPGGLNEKLFF.

Here the CDR3 DNA reads TGTGCCAGCAGCGGGACAGGGGGGATGGGGGCCAACGTCCTGACTTTC. Encoded protein: CASSGTGGMGANVLTF. The rearrangement links TRBV3-1 (or the pseudogene TRBV3-2) to TRBJ2-6, with TRBD1 identical over 11 bases. V lost 5 bases, J lost 4 bases, and 4 bases stayed unmatched. Germline lookup yields CDR1 LGHDT and CDR2 YNNKEL (reference sequence). The CDR3 has 16 residues.

In its sample, this clone was seen a few times. V is TRBV6-5 and J is TRBJ1-4; a weak D match, TRBD1 (5 bases). The CDR3 consists of 13 residues. CDR1 is MNHEY, CDR2 SVGAGI, per germline. Trimming cost V 7 bases and J 5 bases, with 11 bases left between them. In DNA form, the CDR3 reads TGTGCCAGCACACAGGAACGAAATGAAAAACTGTTTTTT. Its translation: CASTQERNEKLFF.

This clone was found a few times. This chain connects TRBV13 to TRBJ2-6; TRBD1 aligns across 8 bases. This CDR3 has 17 amino acids. The junction had 9 bases not matched to a gene; V was cut back by 7 bases and J by 1 base. In germline, CDR1 is PRHDT, CDR2 FYEKMQ (reference sequence). The CDR3 nucleotides are TGTGCCAGCAAACTGGGGACAGGAGCGTCTGGGGCCAACGTCCTGACTTTC. Encoded protein: CASKLGTGASGANVLTF. The full variable domain, with the rest looked up from reference TRBV13 and TRBJ2-6, is AAGVIQSPRHLIKEKRETATLKCYPIPRHDTVYWYQQGPGQDPQFLISFYEKMQSDKGSIPDRFSAQQFSDYHSELNMSSLELGDSALYFCASKLGTGASGANVLTFGAGSRLTVL.

Of note for this clone: The junction shows a germline mismatch at one end, possibly a read error. The V gene is TRBV7-2, the J gene TRBJ1-2; 7 bases agree with TRBD1. Germline CDR1 SGHTA, CDR2 FQGNSA. The CDR3 is 13 residues long. The CDR3 is CASRQTGPQILLF. In nucleotides, the CDR3 is TGTGCCAGCAGGCAGACAGGGCCCCAGATCCTCCTTTTC. Variable domain in full (rest from reference TRBV7-2 and TRBJ1-2): GAGVSQSPSNKVTEKGKDVELRCDPISGHTALYWYRQSLGQGLEFLIYFQGNSAPDKSGLPSDRFSAERTGGSVSTLTIQRTQQEDSAVYLCASRQTGPQILLFGSGTRLTVV.

This clone was observed a few times. The chain joins TRBV19 to TRBJ1-2; 7 positions agree with TRBD1. The CDR3 is made up of 14 amino acids. Germline CDR1 reads LNHDA; CDR2 reads SQIVND (reference sequence). V trimming: 5 bases; J trimming: 4 bases; junction bases outside the gene matches: 7. CDR3 sequence: CASSAQTGFYGYTF. The CDR3 DNA is TGTGCCAGTAGTGCCCAGACAGGGTTCTATGGCTACACCTTC.

This chain joins TRBV4-1 and TRBJ2-1, with D perhaps given as TRBD1 or TRBD2 (5 bases each). The CDR3 consists of 16 residues. Germline CDR1 and CDR2: MGHRA and YSYEKL. V was cut by 4 bases and J by 0 bases, with 13 bases left in between. CDR3 nucleotide sequence: TGCGCCAGCAGCCCCCCCGGGGCCGTCTCCTACAATGAGCAGTTCTTC. Residues: CASSPPGAVSYNEQFF.

This clone was counted a single time. This chain links TRBV12-3 or TRBV12-4 with TRBJ1-3; D is undetermined. Trimming pared 8 bases from V and 0 bases from J, leaving 5 bases between. There are 12 residues in the CDR3. In nucleotides, the CDR3 is TGTGCCAGCGAAAGCTCTGGAAACACCATATATTTT. This codes for CASESSGNTIYF.

The V and J genes are TRBV18 and TRBJ1-1, with unresolved D. The CDR3 runs 15 residues. From germline, CDR1 is KGHSH and CDR2 LQKENI. V was clipped by 4 bases and J by 5 bases, with 17 bases between them. DNA of the CDR3: TGTGCCAGCTCACATCCGGCCTCGGGGAGGACTGAAGCTTTCTTT. It is translated as CASSHPASGRTEAFF.

The CDR3 sequence: CASSQVEVSGGYTF. CDR3 bases: TGTGCCAGCAGCCAAGTCGAGGTATCTGGAGGCTACACCTTC. The chain joins TRBV14 to TRBJ1-2; D unclear. Germline CDR1 SGHDN, CDR2 FVKESK. Trimming took 1 base from V and 8 from J, leaving 14 bases between them. The CDR3 spans 14 residues.

V gene TRBV5-1 combines with J gene TRBJ1-1, with D possibly matching TRBD1 (5 bases). This CDR3 has 18 amino acids. With 1 base removed from V and 4 bases from J, the gap between germline ends came to 23 bases. CDR1 and CDR2 (germline): SGHRS, YFSETQ. The CDR3 DNA reads as TGCGCCAGCAGCTTGATTCCCCAGGGCAGGTCGCGGAGCACTGAAGCTTTCTTT. Encoded protein: CASSLIPQGRSRSTEAFF.

The gene calls are TRBV7-9 and TRBJ2-2, with D possibly matching TRBD2 (6 bases). The CDR3 extends over 16 amino acids. V lost 7 bases and J 0 bases, leaving 15 bases between the germline ends. In germline, CDR1 is SEHNR, CDR2 FQNEAQ (reference sequence). The CDR3 DNA reads as TGTGCCAGCACCCCCATCGGGGGTTCGAACACCGGGGAGCTGTTTTTT. It yields the protein CASTPIGGSNTGELFF.

This clone was seen once. The chain employs TRBV3-1 (or the pseudogene TRBV3-2) and TRBJ1-2; D uncertain. CDR3 length equals 14 residues. Trimming took off 0 bases at V and 4 bases at J, with 9 bases between the two ends. CDR1 is LGHDT, CDR2 YNNKEL, per germline (reference sequence). CDR3 region: CASSQELLTYGYTF. The DNA for the CDR3 is TGTGCCAGCAGCCAAGAGTTGCTGACCTATGGCTACACCTTC.

The chain employs TRBV18 and TRBJ1-1; D is undetermined. CDR1 KGHSH and CDR2 LQKENI come from the germline V gene. The CDR3 spans 14 residues. V lost 1 base and J lost 0, with 6 bases in between. The CDR3 spells CASSPLAVNTEAFF. CDR3 sequence (DNA): TGTGCCAGCTCACCACTCGCGGTGAACACTGAAGCTTTCTTT.

This clone showed up just a few times. The chain couples TRBV24-1 to TRBJ2-2, with 7 bases that match TRBD1. CDR1 is KGHDR and CDR2 is SFDVKD in the germline V gene. The CDR3 totals 15 residues. With 7 bases clipped from V and 6 bases from J, the junction kept 10 bases outside the gene matches. The CDR3 sequence is CATSPGTAVPGELFF. The CDR3 DNA reads as TGTGCCACCAGCCCGGGGACAGCGGTTCCCGGGGAGCTGTTTTTT.

This chain joins TRBV7-9 and TRBJ1-2, with D possibly TRBD1 on 5 matching bases. Trimming cost V 4 bases and J 7 bases, with 16 bases left between them. CDR1 SEHNR and CDR2 FQNEAQ come from the germline V gene (reference sequence). The CDR3 extends over 14 amino acids. This CDR3 reads CASSSQDAFFGYTF. The CDR3 coding sequence is TGTGCCAGCAGCTCACAGGACGCGTTTTTTGGCTACACCTTC.

This clone was observed a few times. The J gene is TRBJ1-1, the V gene TRBV6-5; the D is unclear. The length of the CDR3 is 13 residues. Trimming pared 2 bases from V and 6 bases from J, leaving 10 bases between. CDR1 and CDR2 (germline): MNHEY, SVGAGI. The CDR3 reads CASSYGGSAEAFF. The CDR3 bases are TGTGCCAGCAGTTACGGTGGCAGCGCTGAAGCTTTCTTT.

The chain is built from TRBV11-2 and TRBJ2-7; 9 nucleotides line up with TRBD1. After removal of 8 bases from V and 3 bases from J, the junction contained 8 bases not matched to a gene. CDR1 is SGHAT, CDR2 FQNNGV, per germline. This CDR3 comprises 14 residues. CDR3 nucleotides: TGTGCCAGCCGACCCGGGACAGGGATCTACGAGCAGTACTTC. Its translation: CASRPGTGIYEQYF.

The chain has TRBV28 and TRBJ1-5; 8 bases map to TRBD1. Trimming took 6 bases from V and 1 from J; bases not matched to a gene: 8. This CDR3 has 16 amino acids. Germline-derived CDR1 and CDR2 are MDHEN and SYDVKM. This CDR3 is CASRKDRGLSNQPQHF. CDR3 nucleotide sequence: TGTGCCAGCAGGAAAGACAGGGGTTTGAGCAATCAGCCCCAGCATTTT.